Following are 5 T cell receptor beta chains from one sample sequenced in a study of OX40 agonist ivuxolimab in advanced cancers. Profiled with immunoSEQ multiplex PCR; TCRdb holds only in-frame clones, not every one. The data show 20,000 to 25,000 clones, approximately 81% seen once. The specimen comprised CD4+ or CD8+ T cells sorted from blood, sampled in a trial of the OX40 agonist ivuxolimab. The receptors stem from an adult with an advanced solid tumor such as melanoma, head and neck, liver or kidney cancer.

This clone was picked up a small number of times. Other DNA sequences in the sample encode the same CDR3. This chain links TRBV27 with TRBJ2-7; possibly TRBD2 for D (5 bases). The CDR3 loop spans 11 amino acids. Trimming pared 3 bases from V and 5 bases from J, leaving 5 bases between. In germline, CDR1 is MNHEY, CDR2 SMNVEV (reference sequence). The CDR3 DNA follows: TGTGCCAGCAGTTTCGGGGACGAGCAGTACTTC. It codes for CASSFGDEQYF.

The chain carries TRBV14 and TRBJ2-7; D might be TRBD2 (6 bases). Germline V gene sequence: CDR1 SGHDN, CDR2 FVKESK. The CDR3 spans 13 residues. The V end was cut by 3 bases, the J end by 4 bases, with 10 bases between. The CDR3 region has the DNA TGTGCCAGCAGCCACCGGGACTCATACGAGCAGTACTTC. The encoded protein is CASSHRDSYEQYF.

This rearrangement joins TRBV5-1 to TRBJ2-3; D not resolved. This CDR3 contains 14 residues. Between the trimmed V and J ends, which lost 0 bases and 0 bases, there was a span of 5 bases. Germline CDR1 SGHRS, CDR2 YFSETQ. The CDR3 protein is CASSLGQSTDTQYF. The CDR3 bases are TGCGCCAGCAGCTTGGGCCAAAGCACAGATACGCAGTATTTT.

This chain links TRBV19 with TRBJ2-2; D is ambiguous. The V and J ends lost 3 bases and 7 bases respectively, with 9 bases between them. In germline, CDR1 is LNHDA, CDR2 SQIVND (reference sequence). This CDR3 has 13 residues. CDR3 loop: CASSIPSIGELFF. The CDR3 DNA follows: TGTGCCAGTAGTATTCCTAGTATCGGGGAGCTGTTTTTT.

The chain joins TRBV12-5 to TRBJ2-1; D is perhaps TRBD1 (6 bases). The CDR3 runs to 15 residues. Trimming removed 6 bases at V and 0 bases at J, with 12 bases between. Germline CDR1 LGHNT, CDR2 FRNRAP. The CDR3 region is CASGETGGSYNEQFF. The CDR3 region has the DNA TGTGCTAGTGGGGAGACAGGCGGCTCCTACAATGAGCAGTTCTTC.